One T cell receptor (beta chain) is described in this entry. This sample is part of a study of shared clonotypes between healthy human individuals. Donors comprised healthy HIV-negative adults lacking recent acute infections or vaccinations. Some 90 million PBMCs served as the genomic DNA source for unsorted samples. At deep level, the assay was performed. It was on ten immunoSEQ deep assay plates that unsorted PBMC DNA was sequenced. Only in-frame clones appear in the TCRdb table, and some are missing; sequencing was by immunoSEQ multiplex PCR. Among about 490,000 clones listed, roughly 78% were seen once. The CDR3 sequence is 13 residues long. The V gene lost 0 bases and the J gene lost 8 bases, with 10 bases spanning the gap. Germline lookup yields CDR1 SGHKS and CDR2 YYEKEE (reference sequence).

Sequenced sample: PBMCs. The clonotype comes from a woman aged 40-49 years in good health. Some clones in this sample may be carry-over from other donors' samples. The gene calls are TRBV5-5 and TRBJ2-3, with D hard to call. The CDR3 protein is CASSLGATGTQYF. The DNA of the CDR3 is TGTGCCAGCAGCTTGGGGGCCACCGGTACGCAGTATTTT.